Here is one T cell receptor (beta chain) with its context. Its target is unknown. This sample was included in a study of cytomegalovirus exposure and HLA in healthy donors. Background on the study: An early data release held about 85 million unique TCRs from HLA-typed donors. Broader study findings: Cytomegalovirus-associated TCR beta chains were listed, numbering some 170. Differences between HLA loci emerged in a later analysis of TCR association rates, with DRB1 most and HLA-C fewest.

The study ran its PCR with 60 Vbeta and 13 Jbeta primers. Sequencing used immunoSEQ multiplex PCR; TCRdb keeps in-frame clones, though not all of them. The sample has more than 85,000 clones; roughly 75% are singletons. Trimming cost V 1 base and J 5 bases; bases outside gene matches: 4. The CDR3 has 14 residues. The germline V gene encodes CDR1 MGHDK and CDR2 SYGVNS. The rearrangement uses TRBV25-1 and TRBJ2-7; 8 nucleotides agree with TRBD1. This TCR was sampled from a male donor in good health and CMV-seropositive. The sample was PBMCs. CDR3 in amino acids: CASSELGRGHEQYF. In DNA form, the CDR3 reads TGTGCCAGCAGTGAATTGGGCAGGGGGCACGAGCAGTACTTC.